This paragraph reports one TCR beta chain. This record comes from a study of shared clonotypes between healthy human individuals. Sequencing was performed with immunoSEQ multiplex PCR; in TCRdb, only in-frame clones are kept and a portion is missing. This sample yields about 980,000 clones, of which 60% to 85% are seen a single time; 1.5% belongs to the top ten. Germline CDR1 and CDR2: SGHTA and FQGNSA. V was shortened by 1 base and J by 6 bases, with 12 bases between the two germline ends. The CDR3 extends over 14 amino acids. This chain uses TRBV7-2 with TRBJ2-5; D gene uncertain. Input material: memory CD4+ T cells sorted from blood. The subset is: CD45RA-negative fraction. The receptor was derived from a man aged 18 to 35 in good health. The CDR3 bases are TGTGCCAGCAGCTTAGTGGCAGCAGCTCAGACCCAGTACTTC. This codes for CASSLVAAAQTQYF.